Shown below are 5 T cell receptor beta chains from a single sample sequenced in a study of blood T cell repertoires in COVID-19. The protocol was immunoSEQ multiplex PCR, while the TCRdb copy is restricted to in-frame clones and leaves out a portion. The sample yields over 100,000 clones, approximately 87% seen once. The material sequenced was peripheral blood. The receptors derive from a woman aged 60-70 years with acute or convalescent COVID-19.

The chain recombines TRBV12-3 or TRBV12-4 with TRBJ2-5, with a weak D call TRBD2 (5 bases). Trimming stripped 6 bases from V and 5 bases from J, with 13 bases between. This CDR3 contains 13 residues. As DNA, the CDR3 is TGTGCCAGCAGCCCGGACTTGTGGGAGACCCAGTACTTC. This encodes CASSPDLWETQYF.

This clone was recorded a few times. The chain carries TRBV9 and TRBJ2-7; 10 nucleotides line up with TRBD1. The CDR3 consists of 14 residues. The ends lost 1 base at V and 6 bases at J; junction bases unmatched: 4. Germline assignment: CDR1 SGDLS and CDR2 YYNGEE. CDR3 protein: CASSVRDRGGEQYF. DNA of the CDR3: TGTGCCAGCAGCGTACGGGACAGGGGAGGCGAGCAGTACTTC.

V is TRBV10-3 and J is TRBJ1-5; 7 bases map to TRBD1. V gave up 3 bases and J gave up 2 bases; unmatched junction bases: 4. The CDR3 runs 15 residues. CDR1 and CDR2 (germline): ENHRY, SYGVKD. CDR3 sequence reads: CAISDPGTGNQPQHF. As DNA, the CDR3 is TGTGCCATCAGTGACCCCGGGACAGGCAATCAGCCCCAGCATTTT.

The chain carries TRBV3-1 (or the pseudogene TRBV3-2) and TRBJ1-2; D is uncertain. Germline V gene sequence: CDR1 LGHDT, CDR2 YNNKEL (reference sequence). V was clipped by 0 bases and J by 7 bases, with 6 bases between them. CDR3 length: 12 amino acids. The CDR3: CASSQDRGGYTF. The CDR3 DNA sequence: TGTGCCAGCAGCCAAGATCGAGGTGGCTACACCTTC.

Turning to this clone: Other nucleotide sequences from this sample produce the same CDR3. This chain uses TRBV9 with TRBJ1-3; D is unclear. This CDR3 comprises 14 residues. Trimming cost V 0 bases and J 0 bases, with 4 bases left between them. Germline CDR1 SGDLS, CDR2 YYNGEE. CDR3 coding DNA: TGTGCCAGCAGCGTAGCTAGCTCTGGAAACACCATATATTTT. This sequence encodes CASSVASSGNTIYF.